The source of this T cell receptor (beta chain) is a study of CD8 T cells in Susac syndrome. Study observations and caveats: The Susac syndrome CD4+ T cell repertoires displayed no clonal expansion.

After extraction with the RNeasy kit, roughly 0.45 to 1 ug of the RNA was reverse transcribed using random hexamers. The CDR3 of TCR beta was amplified by immunoSEQ multiplex PCR across 54 Vbeta and 13 Jbeta. TCRdb ran MiXCR on the immunoSEQ multiplex PCR reads and lists one entry per CDR3 protein. The sample includes about 150,000 distinct CDR3 sequences, around 96% of them seen just once. The CDR3 is 15 residues long. V was pared by 6 bases and J by 7 bases, with 18 bases between. The germline V gene has CDR1 SGHTA and CDR2 FQGNSA. On this clonotype: Its target is not known.

Patients with Susac syndrome showed fulfilment of recently defined diagnostic criteria for definite or probable disease. This clonotype was sampled from a human donor with Susac syndrome. V is TRBV7-2 and J is TRBJ2-2; D possibly uses TRBD1 or TRBD2 (5 bases each). The sequencing input was CD4+ T cells from PBMCs. CDR3 coding DNA: TGTGCCAGCAGTCCGTCGGGGCAAAAGGGCGGGGAGCTGTTTTTT. Translation gives CASSPSGQKGGELFF.